These T cell receptor beta chains were read from a single sample in a study of blood T cell repertoires in COVID-19. TCRdb keeps only in-frame clones here, not all; method: immunoSEQ multiplex PCR. Among around 80,000 clones listed, approximately 80% were seen once. Sequencing was carried out using peripheral blood. These receptors were taken from a man older than 75 with acute or convalescent COVID-19. The CDR3 runs from the conserved cysteine through the conserved F or W. A D gene is named only where the DNA matches it firmly. Clone size, where shown, is once, few, many, or a class for clones that have expanded.

J	size	D	V	length	CDR3	DNA
TRBJ1-1	NA	NA	TRBV14	12	CASSQESRSVAF	TGTGCCAGCAGCCAAGAAAGCAGAAGCGTTGCCTTT
TRBJ2-3	once	NA	TRBV7-9	13	CASSAQSTDTQYF	TGTGCCAGCAGCGCCCAGAGCACAGATACGCAGTATTTT
TRBJ2-7	NA	NA	TRBV24-1	14	CATSDLQGGYEQYF	TGTGCCACCAGTGATTTGCAAGGAGGTTACGAGCAGTACTTC
TRBJ1-5	NA	NA	TRBV3-1/TRBV3-2	16	CASSQDAGKGNQPQHF	TGTGCCAGCAGCCAAGATGCGGGAAAGGGCAATCAGCCCCAGCATTTT
TRBJ1-5	NA	NA	TRBV19	14	CASSIQGKDQPQHF	TGTGCCAGTAGTATACAGGGGAAGGATCAGCCCCAGCATTTT
TRBJ1-6	NA	NA	TRBV19	13	CASRDTKNSPLHF	TGTGCCAGCCGGGACACAAAGAATTCACCCCTCCACTTT
TRBJ2-5	NA	NA	TRBV6-5	14	CASSYSRAKETQYF	TGTGCCAGCAGTTACTCCAGGGCAAAAGAGACCCAGTACTTC
TRBJ1-1	once	NA	TRBV3-1/TRBV3-2	14	CASSLREENTEAFF	TGTGCCAGCAGCCTAAGGGAGGAGAACACTGAAGCTTTCTTT
TRBJ2-7	NA	TRBD1	TRBV19	14	CASSRDSRYYEQYF	TGTGCCAGTTCCCGGGACAGCCGATACTACGAGCAGTACTTC
TRBJ2-1	NA	NA	TRBV9	18	CASSPPGKGGGWFGEQFF	TGTGCCAGCAGCCCACCGGGCAAGGGGGGGGGATGGTTCGGTGAGCAGTTCTTC
TRBJ1-6	few	NA	TRBV6-5	13	CASRREDNSPLHF	TGTGCCAGCAGGCGGGAGGATAATTCACCCCTCCACTTT
TRBJ1-1	few	TRBD1	TRBV11-2	14	CASIRQGVSTEAFF	TGTGCCAGCATTCGACAGGGGGTGAGCACTGAAGCTTTCTTT
TRBJ2-5	NA	NA	TRBV5-5	15	CASSFGAGAQETQYF	TGTGCCAGCAGCTTTGGGGCAGGAGCACAAGAGACCCAGTACTTC
TRBJ2-5	NA	TRBD1	TRBV15	14	CATSRDRGQETQYF	TGTGCCACCAGCAGAGACAGGGGGCAAGAGACCCAGTACTTC
TRBJ1-5	NA	TRBD1	TRBV19	15	CASSIGDRVSQPQHF	TGTGCCAGTAGTATCGGGGACAGGGTGAGTCAGCCCCAGCATTTT
TRBJ2-1	NA	NA	TRBV2	15	CASSVLASSYNEQFF	TGTGCCAGCAGTGTGTTGGCTAGCTCCTACAATGAGCAGTTCTTC
TRBJ2-7	NA	NA	TRBV5-8	16	CASSSFGGGAFYEQYF	TGTGCCAGCAGCTCCTTCGGTGGAGGGGCCTTCTACGAGCAGTACTTC
TRBJ2-5	NA	NA	TRBV9	18	CASSVSTPETRGGETQYF	TGTGCCAGCAGCGTAAGCACTCCTGAGACTAGGGGCGGCGAGACCCAGTACTTC
TRBJ2-2	NA	NA	TRBV5-1	14	CASSGQGGTGELFF	TGCGCCAGCAGCGGTCAGGGTGGAACCGGGGAGCTGTTTTTT
TRBJ2-1	NA	TRBD2	TRBV5-1	17	CASSPSIGGGPSRGQFF	TGCGCCAGCAGCCCTTCTATTGGCGGGGGGCCCTCTAGGGGGCAGTTCTTC
TRBJ2-3	NA	TRBD1	TRBV2	14	CASSEDRSPDTQYF	TGTGCCAGCAGTGAGGACAGGTCCCCAGATACGCAGTATTTT
TRBJ1-2	NA	NA	TRBV5-1	15	CASSLAEGKNYGYTF	TGCGCCAGCAGCTTGGCCGAGGGTAAGAACTATGGCTACACCTTC
TRBJ1-1	NA	NA	TRBV6-9	17	CASRGVTDTPRNTEAFF	TGTGCCAGCAGAGGGGTCACGGACACCCCAAGGAACACTGAAGCTTTCTTT
TRBJ1-2	few	NA	TRBV6-5	16	CASSYYQGNTNYGYTF	TGTGCCAGCAGTTACTATCAGGGAAACACTAACTATGGCTACACCTTC
TRBJ2-2	many	TRBD2	TRBV5-1	15	CASSETSGATGELFF	TGCGCCAGCAGCGAAACTAGCGGTGCAACCGGGGAGCTGTTTTTT
TRBJ2-3	NA	NA	TRBV7-2	15	CASSLSIRGVDTQYF	TGTGCCAGCAGTTTGAGTATCAGGGGAGTAGATACGCAGTATTTT
TRBJ2-2	NA	NA	TRBV5-1	14	CATSQVPDTGELFF	TGCGCCACCTCGCAGGTGCCGGACACCGGGGAGCTGTTTTTT
TRBJ2-7	NA	NA	TRBV5-1	13	CASSFSGSYEQYF	TGCGCCAGCAGCTTTAGCGGATCCTACGAGCAGTACTTC
TRBJ2-7	NA	TRBD2	TRBV7-8	15	CASSLLGSGAYEQYF	TGTGCCAGCAGCTTATTAGGTAGCGGGGCCTACGAGCAGTACTTC
TRBJ1-5	NA	TRBD1	TRBV4-2	16	CASSQGNRGHNQPQHF	TGTGCCAGCAGCCAAGGCAACAGGGGGCACAATCAGCCCCAGCATTTT
TRBJ1-4	NA	TRBD1	TRBV5-5	16	CASSSSLTGGDGKLFF	TGTGCCAGCAGCTCATCCCTGACAGGGGGCGACGGAAAACTGTTTTTT
TRBJ1-6	NA	NA	TRBV7-6	20	CASSLATGRGSRAYNSPLHF	TGTGCCAGCAGCTTAGCGACCGGCAGGGGTTCACGAGCCTATAATTCACCCCTCCACTTT
TRBJ2-1	NA	NA	TRBV19	16	CASSPRMVWGDNEQFF	TGTGCCAGTAGTCCCAGGATGGTTTGGGGGGACAATGAGCAGTTCTTC
TRBJ1-2	NA	TRBD1	TRBV19	16	CASLTWDSPTNYGYTF	TGTGCCAGCCTCACCTGGGACAGCCCAACTAACTATGGCTACACCTTC
TRBJ2-3	NA	TRBD1	TRBV9	14	CASSATGGGDTQYF	TGTGCCAGCAGCGCCACAGGGGGCGGAGATACGCAGTATTTT
TRBJ1-3	NA	NA	TRBV7-2	16	CASSLDRRGSGNTIYF	TGTGCCAGCAGCTTAGACCGTCGGGGCTCTGGAAACACCATATATTTT
TRBJ2-2	NA	TRBD2	TRBV18	15	CASSSPGLPSGELFF	TGTGCCAGCTCATCTCCGGGACTACCCTCCGGGGAGCTGTTTTTT
TRBJ1-5	once	TRBD1	TRBV10-3	15	CAISSGTASIQPQHF	TGTGCCATCAGCTCCGGGACAGCCTCGATTCAGCCCCAGCATTTT
TRBJ1-5	NA	NA	TRBV7-9	15	CASSLDGEGNQPQHF	TGTGCCAGCAGCTTAGACGGCGAGGGCAATCAGCCCCAGCATTTT
TRBJ1-2	NA	TRBD1	TRBV7-2	13	CASRGTGERGYTF	TGTGCCAGCAGGGGGACAGGGGAACGTGGCTACACCTTC
TRBJ1-4	few	TRBD1	TRBV27	17	CASSLKGQGVPREKLFF	TGTGCCAGCAGTCTAAAGGGACAGGGGGTTCCTAGGGAAAAACTGTTTTTT
TRBJ2-5	NA	NA	TRBV18	14	CASSLGGERETQYF	TGTGCCAGCTCACTCGGTGGGGAGAGAGAGACCCAGTACTTC
TRBJ1-3	NA	NA	TRBV6-1	17	CASSEATAGTRVNTIYF	TGTGCCAGCAGTGAAGCGACCGCCGGGACTCGGGTAAACACCATATATTTT
TRBJ1-5	NA	NA	TRBV12-3/TRBV12-4	13	CASRGSAGQPQHF	TGTGCCAGCAGAGGCTCTGCAGGACAGCCCCAGCATTTT